This T cell receptor (beta chain) was observed in a study of shared clonotypes between healthy human individuals. Study results and limitations: Clonotype sharing across several donors was observed for around 5% of naive CD4 clonotypes. Rarefaction showed that sequencing of sorted subsets was incomplete (despite large depth).

The CDR3 spans 15 residues. Germline V lookup: CDR1 SGHRS, CDR2 YFSETQ. V shed 0 bases, J shed 6 bases, and the junction held 6 bases outside the gene matches. In regard to this clone: Antigen unknown.

Authors' analysis steps: In the immunoSEQ data, sequences were junction-only and lacked quality scores, so filtering differed. Assay used: immunoSEQ multiplex PCR; TCRdb lists only in-frame clones, some missing. V and J calls plus clone size are reproduced from that table; the DNA served to infer D and trimming. The sample shows about 710,000 clones, 55% to 85% of them seen only once. The chain joins TRBV5-1 to TRBJ2-1; 7 bases align to TRBD2. The sample consisted of memory CD4+ T cells sorted from blood. The subset is: CD45RA-negative fraction. The source is a woman in her 30s in good health. The CDR3 DNA follows: TGCGCCAGCAGCTTGGGTGCTAGCGGCGGCAATGAGCAGTTCTTC. The encoded protein is CASSLGASGGNEQFF.